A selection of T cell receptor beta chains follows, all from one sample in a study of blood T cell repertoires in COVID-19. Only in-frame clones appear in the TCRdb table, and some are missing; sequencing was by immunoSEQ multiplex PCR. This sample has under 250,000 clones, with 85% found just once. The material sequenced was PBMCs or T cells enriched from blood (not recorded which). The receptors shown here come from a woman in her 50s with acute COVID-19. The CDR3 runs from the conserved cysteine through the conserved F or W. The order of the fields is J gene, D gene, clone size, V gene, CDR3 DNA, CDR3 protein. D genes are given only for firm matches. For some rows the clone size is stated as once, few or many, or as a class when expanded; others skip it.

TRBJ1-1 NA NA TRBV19 TGTGCCAGTAGTATGAAGGGGAAGTTAGGTTTAATGAACACTGAAGCTTTCTTT CASSMKGKLGLMNTEAFF
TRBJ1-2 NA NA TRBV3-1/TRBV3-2 TGTGCCAGCAGCCAAGGAGAAAATGGCTACACCTTC CASSQGENGYTF
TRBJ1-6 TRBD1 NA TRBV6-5 TGTGCCAGCAGTCGGGGACAGGGCGGCTCACCCCTCCACTTT CASSRGQGGSPLHF
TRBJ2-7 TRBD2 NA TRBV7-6 TGTGCCAGCAGCTTAGCGCCTAGCGGGGGCCCCTACGAGCAGTACTTC CASSLAPSGGPYEQYF
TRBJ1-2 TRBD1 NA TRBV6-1 TGTGCCAGCAGTGAAGCGCCGACAGGGAACGGCTACACCTTC CASSEAPTGNGYTF
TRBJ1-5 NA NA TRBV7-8 TGTGCCAGCAGCCGAGACAGGTCTATTGGGAATCAGCCCCAGCATTTT CASSRDRSIGNQPQHF
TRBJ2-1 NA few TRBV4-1 TGCGCCAGCAGCCAAGCTCTAGCGAGCTCCTACAATGAGCAGTTCTTC CASSQALASSYNEQFF
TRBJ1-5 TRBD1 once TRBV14 TGTGCCAGCAGCCAAAGGGGACAGTCGCCCCAGCATTTT CASSQRGQSPQHF
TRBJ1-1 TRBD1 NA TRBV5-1 TGCGCCAGCAGCATCACAGGGGGCGTCACTGAAGCTTTCTTT CASSITGGVTEAFF
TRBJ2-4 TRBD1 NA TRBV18 TGTGCCAGCTCCTTTGGGACAGGGCAAAACATTCAGTACTTC CASSFGTGQNIQYF
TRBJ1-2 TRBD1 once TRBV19 TGTGCCAGTAGATACAACAGGGGTCCCAACTATGGCTACACCTTC CASRYNRGPNYGYTF
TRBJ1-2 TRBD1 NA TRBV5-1 TGCGCCAGCAGCTCTGGGACAGGGCAACGTAACTATGGCTACACCTTC CASSSGTGQRNYGYTF
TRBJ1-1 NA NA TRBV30 TGTGCCTGGAGTGTACCCCAACTCCTGAGTCGGGCTTTCTTT CAWSVPQLLSRAFF
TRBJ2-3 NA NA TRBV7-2 TGTGCCAGCAGCTTAGATGATAGGCGGAGGGCAGATACGCAGTATTTT CASSLDDRRRADTQYF
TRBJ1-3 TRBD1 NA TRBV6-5 TGTGCCAGCAGTTACGGACAGGGTGGTGGAAACACCATATATTTT CASSYGQGGGNTIYF
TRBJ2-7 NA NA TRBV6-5 TGTGCCAGCCGCGAAAGCTCCTACGAGCAGTACTTC CASRESSYEQYF
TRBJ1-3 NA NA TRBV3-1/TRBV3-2 TGTGCCAGCAGCCGCTTCAGACTTCACACCATATATTTT CASSRFRLHTIYF
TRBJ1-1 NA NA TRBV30 TGTGCCTGGAGTTACTTACAGGGAAGAGGCACTGAAGCTTTCTTT CAWSYLQGRGTEAFF
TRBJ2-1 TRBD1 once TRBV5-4 TGTGCCAGCAGCTTTAGGGACAGGGCCTACAATGAGCAGTTCTTC CASSFRDRAYNEQFF
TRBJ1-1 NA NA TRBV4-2 TGTGCCAGCAGCCAAGGAGGGAACACTGAAGCTTTCTTT CASSQGGNTEAFF
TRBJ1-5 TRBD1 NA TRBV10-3 TGTGCCATCAGCCGAGGACAGGGGGCGGGCCAGCCCCAGCATTTT CAISRGQGAGQPQHF
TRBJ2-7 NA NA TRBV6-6 TGTGCCAGCAGTTACTCCGAGTTTTCATACGAGCAGTACTTC CASSYSEFSYEQYF